This T cell receptor beta chain was found in a study of blood T cells in healthy people across ages. A second about 6 to 12 cycle PCR used barcoded and J-beta primers. MiXCR, applied by TCRdb to the 5' RACE reads, yields one record per CDR3 protein. The table records about 290,000 distinct CDR3 sequences, 27% of them present only once. V was shortened by 6 bases and J by 5 bases, with 5 bases between the two germline ends. Germline CDR1 and CDR2: DFQATT and SNEGSKA (reference sequence). The CDR3 is made up of 10 amino acids. The donors, healthy Caucasians from Russia, were aged 6 to 90. There were at least 6 micrograms of total RNA extracted from every sample.

The sequenced material came from blood. J is TRBJ2-1 and V is TRBV20-1; no definite D call. This receptor was taken from a woman in her 70s in good health. The CDR3 bases are TGCAGTGCCCGGGACAATGAGCAGTTCTTC. Protein sequence: CSARDNEQFF.